The source of this TCR beta chain is a study of T cell changes during pregnancy in multiple sclerosis. Trimming left V 11 bases short and J 0 bases short, with 13 bases between. From germline, CDR1 is SEHNR and CDR2 FQNEAQ (reference sequence). CDR3 length equals 13 residues. This table comes from immunoSEQ multiplex PCR, and its TCRdb copy is limited to in-frame clones, with some not included. The table lists about 45,000 clones, roughly 89% of them singletons. The chain couples TRBV7-9 to TRBJ1-2; D is unclear. This clonotype was sampled from a female donor with multiple sclerosis, enrolled in a pregnancy study. The specimen was CD4+ T cells from peripheral blood mononuclear cells, collected in the first trimester of pregnancy. CDR3 DNA: TGTGCCGGACGCGGGTCGTCTAACTATGGCTACACCTTC. Its translation is CAGRGSSNYGYTF.